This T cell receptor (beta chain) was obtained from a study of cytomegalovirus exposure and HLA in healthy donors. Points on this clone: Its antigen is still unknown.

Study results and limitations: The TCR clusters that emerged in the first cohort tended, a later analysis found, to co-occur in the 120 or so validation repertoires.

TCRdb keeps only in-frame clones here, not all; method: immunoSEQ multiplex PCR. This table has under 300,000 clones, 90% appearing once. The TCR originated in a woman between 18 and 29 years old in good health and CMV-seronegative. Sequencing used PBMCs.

CDR3 region: CASSYDRAPDYGYTF. CDR3 in DNA: TGTGCCAGCAGTTACGACAGGGCCCCTGACTATGGCTACACCTTC. The V and J genes are TRBV6-5 and TRBJ1-2, with 7 nucleotides matching TRBD1. Germline values: CDR1 MNHEY, CDR2 SVGAGI. The CDR3 spans 15 residues. J lost 3 bases, V lost 2 bases, and 6 bases had no gene match.